This TCR beta chain derives from a study of blood T cell repertoires in COVID-19. At the level of the study: Sites across the United States, Italy and Spain contributed samples from acute and convalescent COVID-19. From T cells, B-cell-depleted T cells, or PBMCs came the material, which was cDNA or gDNA.

The V and J ends lost 5 bases and 4 bases respectively, with 18 bases between them. CDR1 is MNHEY and CDR2 is SMNVEV in the germline V gene (reference sequence). The CDR3 covers 15 residues. Authors' analysis steps: Amplifying reference gene primers gave estimates of nucleated cell counts. Libraries were prepared by immunoSEQ multiplex PCR; TCRdb keeps only in-frame clonotypes and omits some of them. V, J and clone size derive from that table, while D and trimming were established from the DNA sequence. In the table there are about 160,000 clones, approximately 80% of which are singletons. The sample consisted of peripheral blood. This clonotype was sampled from a woman aged 80 or older with active or convalescent COVID-19. This chain joins TRBV27 and TRBJ2-7; D might be TRBD2 (7 bases). CDR3 sequence: CASSLASGGHYEQYF. CDR3 nucleotide sequence: TGTGCCAGCAGTCTGGCATCGGGGGGCCATTACGAGCAGTACTTC.